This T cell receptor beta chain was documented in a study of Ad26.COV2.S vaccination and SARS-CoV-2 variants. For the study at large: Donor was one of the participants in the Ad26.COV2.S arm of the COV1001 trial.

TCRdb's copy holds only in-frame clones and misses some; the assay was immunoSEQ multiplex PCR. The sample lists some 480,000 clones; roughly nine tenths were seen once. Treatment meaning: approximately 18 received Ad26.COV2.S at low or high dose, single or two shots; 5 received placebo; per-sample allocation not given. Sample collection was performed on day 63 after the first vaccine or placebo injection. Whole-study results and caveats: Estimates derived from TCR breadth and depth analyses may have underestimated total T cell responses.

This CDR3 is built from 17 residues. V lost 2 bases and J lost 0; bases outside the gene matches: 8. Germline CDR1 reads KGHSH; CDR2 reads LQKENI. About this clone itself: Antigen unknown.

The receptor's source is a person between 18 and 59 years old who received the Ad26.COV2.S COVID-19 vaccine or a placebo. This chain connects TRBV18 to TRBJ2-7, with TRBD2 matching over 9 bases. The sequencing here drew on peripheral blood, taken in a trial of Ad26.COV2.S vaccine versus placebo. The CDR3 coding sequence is TGTGCCAGCTCACCAAGGGGGACTAGCCTAAGCTCCTACGAGCAGTACTTC. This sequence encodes CASSPRGTSLSSYEQYF. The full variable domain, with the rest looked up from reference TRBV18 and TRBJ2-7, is NAGVMQNPRHLVRRRGQEARLRCSPMKGHSHVYWYRQLPEEGLKFMVYLQKENIIDESGMPKERFSAEFPKEGPSILRIQQVVRGDSAAYFCASSPRGTSLSSYEQYFGPGTRLTVT.